Listed below are T cell receptor beta chains from one sample, sequenced in a study of T cell changes during pregnancy in multiple sclerosis. Using immunoSEQ multiplex PCR, the repertoire was profiled, and TCRdb retains in-frame clones only, with some absent. The table shows about 120,000 clones, with around 93% occurring only once. Sample: peripheral blood, taken before pregnancy. The receptors shown here come from a female donor with multiple sclerosis, enrolled in a pregnancy study. CDR3s include the opening cysteine and the closing phenylalanine or tryptophan. A D gene is named only where the DNA matches it firmly. For some rows the clone size is stated as once, few or many, or as a class when expanded; others skip it.

abundance | d_gene | j_gene | v_gene | CDR3nt | CDR3aa
- | - | TRBJ2-5 | TRBV5-6 | TGTGCCAGCAGCCCCAGGGTGGGAGAGACCCAGTACTTC | CASSPRVGETQYF
- | TRBD2 | TRBJ2-5 | TRBV27 | TGTGCCAGCACGGGACTAGTTGGAGAGACCCAGTACTTC | CASTGLVGETQYF
- | - | TRBJ2-3 | TRBV7-2 | TGTGCCAGCAGCCCAAGAGCGGCTATATACACAGATACGCAGTATTTT | CASSPRAAIYTDTQYF
- | TRBD1 | TRBJ2-1 | TRBV5-6 | TGTGCCAGCAGCTTGGCCGGGACAGGGTGGTCCCAGTTCTTC | CASSLAGTGWSQFF
- | - | TRBJ1-5 | TRBV7-2 | TGTGCCAGCAGCGTTGACCCCAATCGGGGTCAGCCCCAGCATTTT | CASSVDPNRGQPQHF
few | TRBD1 | TRBJ2-2 | TRBV4-2 | TGTGCCAGCAGCCAAGGGGGAGACAGGGTAACCGGGGAGCTGTTTTTT | CASSQGGDRVTGELFF
- | - | TRBJ2-7 | TRBV28 | TGTGCCAGCAGTCTAGCTAGCGAGCAGTACTTC | CASSLASEQYF
- | TRBD1 | TRBJ1-2 | TRBV5-5 | TGTGCCAGCAGCTGGACAGGGGAAAACTATGGCTACACCTTC | CASSWTGENYGYTF
- | TRBD1 | TRBJ1-1 | TRBV6-1 | TGTGCCAGCATTAGGACAGGGGGCGGGAACACTGAAGCTTTCTTT | CASIRTGGGNTEAFF
- | - | TRBJ2-5 | TRBV1 | TGCACCAGCAGCCTCTCCTACAGGGTGCGAGAGACCCAGTACTTC | CTSSLSYRVRETQYF
- | TRBD1 | TRBJ1-5 | TRBV27 | TGTGCCAGCAGTTCCTCAGGGGGAACGGGCAATCAGCCCCAGCATTTT | CASSSSGGTGNQPQHF
- | TRBD1 | TRBJ2-7 | TRBV6-5 | TGTGCCAGCAGTGTCCGGGACAGGGGGCGCGAGCAGTACTTC | CASSVRDRGREQYF
- | TRBD1 | TRBJ2-2 | TRBV5-4 | TGTGCCAGCAGCTCGGGGACAGGGATGGACACCGGGGAGCTGTTTTTT | CASSSGTGMDTGELFF
- | - | TRBJ2-3 | TRBV28 | TGTGCCAGCTCGGGAGTTGGCACAGATACGCAGTATTTT | CASSGVGTDTQYF
- | - | TRBJ1-4 | TRBV15 | TGTGCCACCAGCAGATCCAGGGCCTTAGCAACTAATGAAAAACTGTTTTTT | CATSRSRALATNEKLFF
- | TRBD2 | TRBJ2-7 | TRBV7-6 | TGTGCCAGCAGCTTAGTCGGTGGGGGGGGTAGCGAGCAGTACTTC | CASSLVGGGGSEQYF
- | TRBD2 | TRBJ2-4 | TRBV15 | TGTGCCACCAGCAGAAACACCGAACCGGGAGGGAATTTAGCCAAAAACATTCAGTACTTC | CATSRNTEPGGNLAKNIQYF
- | - | TRBJ2-1 | TRBV7-2 | TGTGCCAGCAGCCCAGACAGAAGCTCCTACAATGAGCAGTTCTTC | CASSPDRSSYNEQFF
- | - | TRBJ1-2 | TRBV6-6 | TGTGCCAGCTGGGGGGGGCAGGATGGCTACACCTTC | CASWGGQDGYTF
- | TRBD1 | TRBJ1-2 | TRBV10-2 | TGCGCCAGCACCCCGGGGACAGGGGGTGGCTACACCTTC | CASTPGTGGGYTF
- | - | TRBJ2-3 | TRBV7-9 | TGTGCCAGCAGCTTAATAGGAGCGAGGGGCACAGATACGCAGTATTTT | CASSLIGARGTDTQYF
- | TRBD1 | TRBJ1-5 | TRBV19 | TGTGCCAGTAGTCCTCGGACAGGAGGATATCAGCCCCAGCATTTT | CASSPRTGGYQPQHF
- | - | TRBJ1-2 | TRBV19 | TGTGCCAGTACCGCAGGAGGGTATGGCTACACCTTC | CASTAGGYGYTF
- | - | TRBJ2-7 | TRBV7-9 | TGTGCCAGCAGCTCCGGGTCCTACGACGAGCAGTACTTC | CASSSGSYDEQYF